This passage covers 13 T cell receptor beta chains from one sample sequenced in a study of tissue T cells after allogeneic stem cell transplantation. Data came from immunoSEQ multiplex PCR; TCRdb stores just in-frame clones and leaves some out. The table lists roughly 670 clones, 40% to 60% of them singletons. Specified time point: mouse harvest day 14 after allogeneic transplant. Tail vein injection delivered 10^7 T-cell-depleted bone marrow cells and 10^6 splenic CD5+ T cells. The sample taken for sequencing was liver tissue. The receptors derive from a female BALB/c mouse given C57BL/6 T cells with graft-versus-host disease after an allogeneic hematopoietic cell transplant.

With respect to this clone: Gene names are mouse gene names. The read finishes 1 residue shy of the CDR3 end, and the germline J gene is used to complete it. The chain joins TRBV26 to TRBJ2-5; D gene unclear. Germline loops: CDR1 KGHPV, CDR2 FQNQEV (reference sequence). This CDR3 is built from 13 residues. The ends were cut back, 0 bases at V and 3 bases at J, with 4 bases in the middle. This chain's CDR3 is CASSLSWQDTQYF. CDR3 DNA, as far as it was read: TGTGCCAGCAGTCTGTCCTGGCAAGACACCCAGTAC.

With regard to this clone: All gene names here are mouse names. The read ends 1 residue early relative to the CDR3; the germline J gene fills the gap. The V gene is TRBV26, the J gene TRBJ1-1, with D unresolved. Per germline, CDR1 KGHPV and CDR2 FQNQEV (reference sequence). V was pared by 4 bases and J by 0 bases, with 6 bases between. The CDR3 covers 13 residues. CDR3 DNA (partial): TGTGCCAGCAGTCGTCAGACAAACACAGAAGTCTTC. This encodes CASSRQTNTEVF. The whole CDR3 sequence is CASSRQTNTEVFF. Full variable domain (remainder filled in from reference TRBV26 and TRBJ1-1): NSKVIQTPRYLVKGQGQKAKMRCIPEKGHPVVFWYQQNKNNEFKFLINFQNQEVLQQIDMTEKRFSAECPSNSPCSLEIQSSEAGDSALYLCASSRQTNTEVFFGKGTRLTVV.

In regard to this clone: Genes here carry mouse names. Incomplete CDR3 DNA: TGTGCCAGCAGCTTAACTGGGGGGGCTGGCACCCAGTAC. This translates into CASSLTGGAGTQY. From start to end, the CDR3 is CASSLTGGAGTQYF. The chain uses TRBV3 and TRBJ2-5; 11 positions agree with TRBD2. The observed sequence ends 1 residue before the CDR3 terminus, with the missing tail filled in from the germline J gene. V lost 2 bases to trimming and J lost 8 bases; unmatched junction nucleotides: 3. CDR1 SNHLY and CDR2 FYNGKV come from the germline V gene (reference sequence). The CDR3 contains 14 residues.

Turning to this clone: Here the gene names and germline are mouse. The missing CDR3 end, 1 residue past where the read stops, is filled in from the germline J gene. This chain uses TRBV2 with TRBJ2-2; D is ambiguous. There are 14 residues in the CDR3. Trimming took off 0 bases at V and 0 bases at J, with 2 bases between the two ends. Per the germline V gene, CDR1 is LGHNA and CDR2 is YSYQKL. CDR3 region: CASSQDANTGQLYF. CDR3 DNA (partial): TGTGCCAGCAGCCAAGATGCAAACACCGGGCAGCTCTAC.

As regards this clone: Mouse germline and gene names are used. The sequenced fragment ends 1 residue before the CDR3 boundary, so the rest is inferred from the germline J gene. This chain uses TRBV29 with TRBJ2-4; no clear D. The length of the CDR3 is 13 residues. Per germline, CDR1 MSHET and CDR2 SYDVDS. V gave up 2 bases and J gave up 1 base, with 4 bases separating them. CDR3 residues: CASSLRGQNTLYF. Partial CDR3 DNA: TGTGCTAGCAGTTTAAGGGGTCAAAACACCTTGTAC.

This clone was found a few times. Mouse gene names and germline throughout. Read sequence stops 1 residue before the CDR3 end, and the germline J gene provides the missing end. The genes are TRBV3 and TRBJ1-4, with unresolved D. Germline V gene lookup returns CDR1 SNHLY and CDR2 FYNGKV (reference sequence). Deletions cut 0 bases from V and 0 bases from J, with 5 bases between. This CDR3 is 15 amino acids long. The CDR3 DNA, read in part, is TGTGCCAGCAGCTTAGCGCATTTTTCCAACGAAAGATTATTT. Translated: CASSLAHFSNERLF. The CDR3 in its entirety is CASSLAHFSNERLFF.

This clone was seen more than once but under ten times. Here the gene names and germline are mouse. The read gets to within 1 residue of the CDR3 end, and the germline J gene fills in the rest. This chain uses TRBV13-1 with TRBJ1-1; 7 positions match TRBD1. The CDR3 is made up of 12 amino acids. CDR1 NSHNY and CDR2 SYGAGN come from the germline V gene. V trimming: 4 bases; J trimming: 4 bases; junction bases outside the gene matches: 1. The CDR3 spells CASSPGGTEVFF. Partial CDR3 DNA: TGTGCCAGCAGTCCAGGGGGCACAGAAGTCTTC.

As to this clone: This could be a read error, since a much larger clone is one nucleotide away. Gene names are mouse gene names. The read ends 1 residue early relative to the CDR3; the germline J gene fills the gap. The V call is TRBV14, the J call TRBJ2-1; D is uncertain. Germline V lookup: CDR1 SGHDT, CDR2 FRDEAV. The CDR3 loop spans 12 amino acids. V was clipped by 2 bases and J by 4 bases, with 4 bases between them. CDR3 residues: CASSLQYAEQFF. CDR3 bases read: TGTGCCAGCAGTTTACAGTATGCTGAGCAGTTC.

With respect to this clone: This likely stems from a read error, as it lies one base from a far larger clone. Each gene name is a mouse one. The read ends 1 residue early relative to the CDR3; the germline J gene fills the gap. The genes are TRBV29 and TRBJ2-5, with D possibly matching TRBD1 (6 bases). This CDR3 is built from 15 residues. Germline V gives CDR1 MSHET, CDR2 SYDVDS. CDR3 bases read: TGTGCTCGCAGTCCCACAGGGTTTAACCAAGACACCCAGTAC. Translated, it gives CARSPTGFNQDTQY. The entire CDR3 reads CARSPTGFNQDTQYF.

The sample holds one count of this clone. Gene names denote mouse genes. The read ends 1 residue shy of where the CDR3 ends; the end is completed using the germline J gene. The rearrangement joins TRBV12-2 to TRBJ1-1, with D tentatively TRBD1 (5 bases). Between the trimmed V and J ends, which lost 3 bases and 0 bases, there was a span of 7 bases. The CDR3 has 13 amino acids. Germline V CDR1 and CDR2: SGHLS, HYDKME. CDR3 region: CASSGGANTEVFF. The CDR3 DNA, read in part, is TGTGCCAGCTCTGGGGGTGCAAACACAGAAGTCTTC.

With respect to this clone: Mouse names are used for the genes. The read is 1 residue too short to cover the CDR3 end, so that end is filled in from the germline J gene. This rearrangement joins TRBV20 to TRBJ1-2, with TRBD1 identical over 7 bases. J gave up 0 bases and V 0 bases, and 1 base lay outside the gene matches. Germline V lookup: CDR1 GFQATS, CDR2 STVNSAI. CDR3 size: 14 residues. The CDR3 spells CGARDTGANSDYTF. CDR3 bases read: TGTGGTGCTAGGGATACAGGGGCAAACTCCGACTACACC.

This clone was found once. Germline and genes here are mouse. The CDR3 is cut off 1 residue early in the read; its end comes from the germline J gene. The rearrangement links TRBV26 to TRBJ1-3; TRBD1 might be the D (6 bases). V was cut by 4 bases and J by 0 bases, with 13 bases left in between. The CDR3 consists of 16 residues. CDR1 and CDR2 (germline): KGHPV, FQNQEV (reference sequence). The covered CDR3 bases are TGTGCCAGCAGTCCGAAGGGACATTTTTCTGGAAATACGCTCTAT. Amino acids: CASSPKGHFSGNTLY. The entire CDR3 reads CASSPKGHFSGNTLYF.

As to this clone: Mouse gene names apply. The read stops 1 residue short of the end of the CDR3; the missing end is completed from the germline J gene. The chain uses TRBV3 and TRBJ2-7; 10 positions match TRBD1. The J segment lost 5 bases and the V segment lost 5 bases, leaving 3 bases of the junction unmatched. The CDR3 sequence is 13 residues long. Per the germline V gene, CDR1 is SNHLY and CDR2 is FYNGKV (reference sequence). The CDR3 bases that were read are TGTGCCAGCAGCCCGGACAGGGGGGATGAACAGTAC. Protein sequence: CASSPDRGDEQY. The entire CDR3 protein reads CASSPDRGDEQYF.